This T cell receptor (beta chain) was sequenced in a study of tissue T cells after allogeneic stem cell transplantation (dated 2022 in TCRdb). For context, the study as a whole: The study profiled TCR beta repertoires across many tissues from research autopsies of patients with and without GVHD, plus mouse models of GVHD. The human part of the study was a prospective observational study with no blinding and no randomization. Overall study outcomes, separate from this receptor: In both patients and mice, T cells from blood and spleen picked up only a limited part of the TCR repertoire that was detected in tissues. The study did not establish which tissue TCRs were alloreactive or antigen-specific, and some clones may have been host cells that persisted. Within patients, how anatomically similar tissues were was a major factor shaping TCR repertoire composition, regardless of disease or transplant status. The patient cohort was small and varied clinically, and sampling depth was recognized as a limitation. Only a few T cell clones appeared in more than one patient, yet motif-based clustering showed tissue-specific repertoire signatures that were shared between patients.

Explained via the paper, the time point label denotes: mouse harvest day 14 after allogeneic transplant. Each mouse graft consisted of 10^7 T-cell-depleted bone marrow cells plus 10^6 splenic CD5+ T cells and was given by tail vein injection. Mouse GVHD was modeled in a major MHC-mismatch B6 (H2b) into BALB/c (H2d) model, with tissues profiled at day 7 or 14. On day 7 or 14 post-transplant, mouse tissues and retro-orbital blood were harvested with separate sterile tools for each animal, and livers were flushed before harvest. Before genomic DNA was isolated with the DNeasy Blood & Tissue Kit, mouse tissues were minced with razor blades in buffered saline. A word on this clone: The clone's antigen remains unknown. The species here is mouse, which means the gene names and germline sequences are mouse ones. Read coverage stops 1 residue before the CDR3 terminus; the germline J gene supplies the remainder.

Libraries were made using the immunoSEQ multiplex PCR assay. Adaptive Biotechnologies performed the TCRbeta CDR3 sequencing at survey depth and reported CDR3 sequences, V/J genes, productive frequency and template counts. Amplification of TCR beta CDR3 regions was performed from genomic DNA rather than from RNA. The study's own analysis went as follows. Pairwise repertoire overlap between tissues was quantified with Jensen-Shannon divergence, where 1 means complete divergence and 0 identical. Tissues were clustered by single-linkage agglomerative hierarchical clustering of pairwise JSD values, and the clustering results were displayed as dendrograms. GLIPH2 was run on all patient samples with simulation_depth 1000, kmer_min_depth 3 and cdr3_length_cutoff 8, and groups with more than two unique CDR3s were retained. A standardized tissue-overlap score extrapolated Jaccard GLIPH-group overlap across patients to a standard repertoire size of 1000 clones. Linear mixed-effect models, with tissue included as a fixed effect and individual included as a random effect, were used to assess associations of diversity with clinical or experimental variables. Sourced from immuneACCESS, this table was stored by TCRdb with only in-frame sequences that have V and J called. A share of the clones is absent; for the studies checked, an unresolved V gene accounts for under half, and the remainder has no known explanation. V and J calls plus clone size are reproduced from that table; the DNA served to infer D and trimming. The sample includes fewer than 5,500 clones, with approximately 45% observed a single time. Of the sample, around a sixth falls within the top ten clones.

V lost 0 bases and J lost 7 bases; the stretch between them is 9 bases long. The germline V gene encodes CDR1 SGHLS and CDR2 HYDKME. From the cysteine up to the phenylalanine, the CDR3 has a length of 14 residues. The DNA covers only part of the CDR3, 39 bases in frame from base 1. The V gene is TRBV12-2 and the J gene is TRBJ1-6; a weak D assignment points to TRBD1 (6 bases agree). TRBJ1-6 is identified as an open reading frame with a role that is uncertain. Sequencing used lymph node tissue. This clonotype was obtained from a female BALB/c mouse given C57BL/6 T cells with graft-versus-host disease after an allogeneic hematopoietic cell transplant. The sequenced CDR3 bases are TGTGCCAGCTCTCTCGGGCAGGGGAATTCGCCCCTCTAC. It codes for CASSLGQGNSPLY. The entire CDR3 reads CASSLGQGNSPLYF.